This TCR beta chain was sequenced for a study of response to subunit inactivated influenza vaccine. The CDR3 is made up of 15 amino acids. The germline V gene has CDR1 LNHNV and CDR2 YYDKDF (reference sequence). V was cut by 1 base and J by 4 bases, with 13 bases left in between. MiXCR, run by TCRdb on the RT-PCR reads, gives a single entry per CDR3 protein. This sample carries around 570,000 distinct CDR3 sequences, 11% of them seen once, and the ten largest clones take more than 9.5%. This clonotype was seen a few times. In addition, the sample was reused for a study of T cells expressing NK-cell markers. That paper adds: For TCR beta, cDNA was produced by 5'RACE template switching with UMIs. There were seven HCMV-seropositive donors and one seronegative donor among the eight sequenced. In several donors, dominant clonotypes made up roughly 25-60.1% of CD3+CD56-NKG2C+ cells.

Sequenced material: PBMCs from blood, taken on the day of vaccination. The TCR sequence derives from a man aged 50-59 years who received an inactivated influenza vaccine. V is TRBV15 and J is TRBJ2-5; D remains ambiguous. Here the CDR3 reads CATSRGGPDRETQYF. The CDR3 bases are TGTGCCACCAGCAGAGGTGGTCCGGATCGAGAGACCCAGTACTTC.